This T cell receptor beta chain was sequenced for a study of blood T cell repertoires in COVID-19. Study information: Acute and convalescent COVID-19 samples came from the United States, Italy and Spain.

The CDR3 sequence is 15 residues long. Germline V lookup: CDR1 MGHRA, CDR2 YSYEKL. The V gene lost 1 base and the J gene lost 5 bases, with 11 bases spanning the gap. Per the study methods: Cell counts per sample came from amplifying reference gene primers. The repertoire was sequenced with immunoSEQ multiplex PCR; TCRdb's copy has only in-frame clones and lacks some. V and J calls plus clone size are reproduced from that table; the DNA served to infer D and trimming. The sample yields about 140,000 clones, 70% to 80% seen once. This receptor was identified in a woman between 50 and 59 years old with active or convalescent COVID-19. The rearrangement joins TRBV4-1 to TRBJ1-4; D remains ambiguous. Sequencing input: peripheral blood. The CDR3 loop is CASSQGARPNEKLFF. CDR3 bases: TGCGCCAGCAGCCAAGGGGCGCGTCCAAATGAAAAACTGTTTTTT.